A selection of T cell receptor beta chains follows, all from one sample in a study of cytomegalovirus exposure and HLA in healthy donors. Clones were sequenced by immunoSEQ multiplex PCR, and TCRdb holds only the in-frame ones, with some missing. The table has 60,000 to 70,000 clones, more than 70% seen once. Sequenced input: PBMCs. Receptors originate from a woman aged 35 to 49 in good health and CMV-seropositive. Each CDR3 is given with its conserved first and last residue. D genes are given only for firm matches. Clone size is shown for a subset of rows, as once, few, many or a class of expanded clone.

d_gene | j_gene | v_gene | abundance | CDR3nt | CDR3aa
- | TRBJ1-1 | TRBV6-5 | few | TGTGCCAGCAGTCCCCCGGGAGGTGCCACTGAAGCTTTCTTT | CASSPPGGATEAFF
- | TRBJ2-1 | TRBV29-1 | - | TGCAGCGTGGACACAGACAATGAGCAGTTCTTC | CSVDTDNEQFF
- | TRBJ1-2 | TRBV6-5 | - | TGTGCCAGCAGTGACAGGACGGGAGGAGGCTACACCTTC | CASSDRTGGGYTF
TRBD1 | TRBJ1-1 | TRBV30 | few | TGTGCCTGGAGTGACAGGGGGCCGGCTTTCTTT | CAWSDRGPAFF
- | TRBJ1-5 | TRBV30 | - | TGTGCCTGGAGTGTCGGGAGGGCAGAGCCCCAGCATTTT | CAWSVGRAEPQHF
- | TRBJ1-5 | TRBV2 | - | TGTGCCAGCCACGGGGGGGGACATCAGCCCCAGCATTTT | CASHGGGHQPQHF
- | TRBJ1-6 | TRBV27 | few | TGTGCCAGCACCAGACTAGACCGAAGTTACTATAATTCACCCCTCCACTTT | CASTRLDRSYYNSPLHF
TRBD2 | TRBJ2-1 | TRBV10-2 | few | TGCGCCAGCACCCCTCGGGGGGGTCGCTCCTACAATGAGCAGTTCTTC | CASTPRGGRSYNEQFF
TRBD1 | TRBJ1-6 | TRBV5-4 | - | TGTGCCAGCAGCTTCGGGACAGAAATTAATTCACCCCTCCACTTT | CASSFGTEINSPLHF
- | TRBJ2-2 | TRBV5-6 | - | TGTGCCAGCAGCTTGGGGGCCATGGACACCGGGGAGCTGTTTTTT | CASSLGAMDTGELFF
TRBD1 | TRBJ2-5 | TRBV7-9 | - | TGTTCCAGCAGCTCGGACAGGGGAGGAGAGACCCAGTACTTC | CSSSSDRGGETQYF
TRBD2 | TRBJ2-3 | TRBV7-2 | - | TGTGCCAGCAGCTTACGGATTAGCGGGGGGGCGACAGATACGCAGTATTTT | CASSLRISGGATDTQYF
- | TRBJ2-7 | TRBV10-2 | - | TGCGCCAGCAGTGGCAGGGGGGTAGACGAGCAGTACTTC | CASSGRGVDEQYF
- | TRBJ1-1 | TRBV18 | - | TGTGCCAGCACCGGGGGGAGAGGTTCCGAAGCTTTCTTT | CASTGGRGSEAFF
- | TRBJ1-2 | TRBV27 | - | TGTGCCAGCAGTTCGACAGGCCTCGGCTACACCTTC | CASSSTGLGYTF
- | TRBJ1-5 | TRBV5-1 | - | TGCGCCAGCAGCTTGGGACAGAGCAATCAGCCCCAGCATTTT | CASSLGQSNQPQHF
TRBD1 | TRBJ1-1 | TRBV11-2 | few | TGTGCCAGCAGCTTCGGGACAGGGCTCGGGACTGAAGCTTTCTTT | CASSFGTGLGTEAFF
TRBD1 | TRBJ2-7 | TRBV19 | - | TGTGCCAGTAGTATAGGGGGGACAGACTCCTACGAGCAGTACTTC | CASSIGGTDSYEQYF
- | TRBJ1-2 | TRBV12-5 | - | TGTGCTAGTGGTTTGGAACACACGCGCTACACCTTC | CASGLEHTRYTF
- | TRBJ1-1 | TRBV7-2 | - | TGTGCCAGCAGCCCATCTCCGGGACACAGCACTGAAGCTTTCTTT | CASSPSPGHSTEAFF
TRBD2 | TRBJ2-3 | TRBV7-2 | - | TGTGCCAGCAGCTTAAATAGCGGGGGCGGGGATACGCAGTATTTT | CASSLNSGGGDTQYF
- | TRBJ1-5 | TRBV7-9 | - | TGTGCCAGCAGCTGGGCAGAAGGACAGCCCCAGCATTTT | CASSWAEGQPQHF
TRBD2 | TRBJ2-3 | TRBV5-1 | - | TGCGCCAGCAGCCTACTAGAGCGGGGGGGCACAGATACGCAGTATTTT | CASSLLERGGTDTQYF
- | TRBJ1-1 | TRBV4-3 | - | TGCGCCAGCAGCCTTGGAGGAGGCACTGAAGCTTTCTTT | CASSLGGGTEAFF
TRBD1 | TRBJ1-1 | TRBV5-6 | - | TGTGCCAGCAGCTTGGGGACAGGGGTTGGGAACACTGAAGCTTTCTTT | CASSLGTGVGNTEAFF
- | TRBJ1-2 | TRBV9 | once | TGTGCCAGCAGCGTAGCCCCAGGGGACTATGGCTACACCTTC | CASSVAPGDYGYTF
TRBD1 | TRBJ2-1 | TRBV5-1 | - | TGCGCCAGCAGCGCGACAGGGAGCAGCTTCTTC | CASSATGSSFF
- | TRBJ1-2 | TRBV28 | - | TGTGCCAGCAGCCTGGGGGCCTCTAACTATGGCTACACCTTC | CASSLGASNYGYTF
- | TRBJ2-7 | TRBV7-9 | - | TGTTCCAGCAGCTTAGCCCTGGGCAGGGCCACCTACGAGCAGTACTTC | CSSSLALGRATYEQYF
- | TRBJ1-5 | TRBV25-1 | - | TGTGCCAGCAGTGAACAAAACGGGATGCCCCAGCATTTT | CASSEQNGMPQHF
- | TRBJ1-2 | TRBV19 | - | TGTGCCAGTAGTATGGACCAGGGATATGGCTACACCTTC | CASSMDQGYGYTF
- | TRBJ1-1 | TRBV2 | - | TGTGCCAGCACCCAGGACAGTAACACTGAAGCTTTCTTT | CASTQDSNTEAFF
TRBD1 | TRBJ2-3 | TRBV29-1 | few | TGCAGCGCTATGGGACAGGGGGTTGGGACGCAGTATTTT | CSAMGQGVGTQYF
TRBD2 | TRBJ2-1 | TRBV5-1 | - | TGCGCCAGCTCGGGACTAGCGGGGAGCAATGAGCAGTTCTTC | CASSGLAGSNEQFF
- | TRBJ2-4 | TRBV5-1 | - | TGCGCCAGCAGCTTTCGGGGATTGAATAATGACATTCAGTACTTC | CASSFRGLNNDIQYF
TRBD1 | TRBJ1-6 | TRBV5-1 | - | TGCGCCAGCAGCCTAGGACAGGGTGGTAATTCACCCCTCCACTTT | CASSLGQGGNSPLHF
- | TRBJ1-4 | TRBV2 | - | TGTGCCAGCAAACCAGGGAGGGGCGAGAGTGAAAAACTGTTTTTT | CASKPGRGESEKLFF
- | TRBJ2-1 | TRBV27 | few | TGTGCCAGCAGTTTAGCACAGGCCAATGAGCAGTTCTTC | CASSLAQANEQFF
TRBD1 | TRBJ1-1 | TRBV19 | - | TGTGCCAGTAGTCCTAGTAGACAGGGAAACACTGAAGCTTTCTTT | CASSPSRQGNTEAFF
- | TRBJ1-5 | TRBV6-1 | once | TGTGCCAGCCGGGACAACATGGGGAATCAGCCCCAGCATTTT | CASRDNMGNQPQHF
TRBD2 | TRBJ2-3 | TRBV13 | - | TGTGCCAGCAGCCCGGGCCTTAGCGGGAAAAGCACAGATACGCAGTATTTT | CASSPGLSGKSTDTQYF
- | TRBJ1-4 | TRBV4-1 | - | TGCGCCAGCAGCGGAAAGCGGTCAGGGCCCTCCAGCGGGAATGAAAAACTGTTTTTT | CASSGKRSGPSSGNEKLFF
- | TRBJ2-1 | TRBV5-8 | few | TGTGCCAGCAGTCACAGGGTTGGCCCCAATGAGCAGTTCTTC | CASSHRVGPNEQFF
- | TRBJ2-1 | TRBV20-1 | - | TGCAGTGCTAGCCATTACAATGAGCAGTTCTTC | CSASHYNEQFF
- | TRBJ1-4 | TRBV30 | - | TGTGCCTGGAGTGATGGAAGGGGTGAAAAACTGTTTTTT | CAWSDGRGEKLFF
TRBD2 | TRBJ2-7 | TRBV5-1 | - | TGCGCCAGCAGCTTCGGGACTAGCGGGATTGGCGAGCAGTACTTC | CASSFGTSGIGEQYF
- | TRBJ1-3 | TRBV5-4 | - | TGTGCCAGCAGCTTGGCCAACAGATTCCCAGACTCTGGAAACACCATATATTTT | CASSLANRFPDSGNTIYF
TRBD1 | TRBJ2-7 | TRBV19 | - | TGTGCCAGTAGTATCACCGGGACAGAGGGCTACGAGCAGTACTTC | CASSITGTEGYEQYF
TRBD2 | TRBJ2-7 | TRBV27 | - | TGTGCCAGCAGTTACAAGCGGGGGGGCCTCTACGAGCAGTACTTC | CASSYKRGGLYEQYF
- | TRBJ2-1 | TRBV5-1 | - | TGCGCCAGCAGCGACTTCAATGAGCAGTTCTTC | CASSDFNEQFF
TRBD2 | TRBJ2-1 | TRBV12-5 | - | TGTGCTAGTGGTTTCCGGGCGGGGGGACGCAATGAGCAGTTCTTC | CASGFRAGGRNEQFF
- | TRBJ2-7 | TRBV9 | few | TGTGCCAGCAGCGTGACAGGAACTTCTTACGAGCAGTACTTC | CASSVTGTSYEQYF
TRBD1 | TRBJ1-5 | TRBV2 | - | TGTGCCAGCAGTGAATTAGGGGACAGCGAAGGGCCCCAGCATTTT | CASSELGDSEGPQHF
TRBD1 | TRBJ1-2 | TRBV4-2 | few | TGTGCCAGCAGCCAAGAAAGGGACAGTAACTATGGCTACACCTTC | CASSQERDSNYGYTF
TRBD2 | TRBJ2-3 | TRBV2 | - | TGTGCCAGCAAGAGGGCGGGGGGCACAGATACGCAGTATTTT | CASKRAGGTDTQYF
TRBD1 | TRBJ2-2 | TRBV6-6 | - | TGTGCCAGCAGTTACCGGGGGACAGGGGGCTCCGGGGAGCTGTTTTTT | CASSYRGTGGSGELFF
- | TRBJ2-3 | TRBV11-3 | - | TGTGCCAGCAGTGGGGGGACCACAGATACGCAGTATTTT | CASSGGTTDTQYF